The entry below describes one T cell receptor (beta chain). The V gene's germline CDR1 is SQVTM and CDR2 ANQGSEA. V dropped 6 bases and J dropped 0 bases, with 15 bases sitting between them. CDR3 length: 16 residues. This sample is part of a study of human T cells and chemical hapten exposure. Noted time point: pre-sensitization, week 0. Treatment in this sample: therapeutic diphenylcyclopropenone sensitization with weekly scalp DPC. A single record per CDR3 protein comes from TCRdb applying MiXCR to the RACE reads. The profile shows about 180,000 distinct CDR3 sequences, 25% to 30% of them singletons.

The source is a woman in her 30s with alopecia areata. Some clones in this sample may be carry-over from other donors' samples. The rearrangement uses TRBV29-1 and TRBJ2-6; D perhaps matches TRBD1 (6 bases). Sequences were derived from whole blood, sampled in connection with sensitization to the hapten diphenylcyclopropenone (DPC). CDR3 sequence: CSVARDTDSGANVLTF. CDR3 bases: TGCAGCGTCGCCCGGGACACAGACTCTGGGGCCAACGTCCTGACTTTC.